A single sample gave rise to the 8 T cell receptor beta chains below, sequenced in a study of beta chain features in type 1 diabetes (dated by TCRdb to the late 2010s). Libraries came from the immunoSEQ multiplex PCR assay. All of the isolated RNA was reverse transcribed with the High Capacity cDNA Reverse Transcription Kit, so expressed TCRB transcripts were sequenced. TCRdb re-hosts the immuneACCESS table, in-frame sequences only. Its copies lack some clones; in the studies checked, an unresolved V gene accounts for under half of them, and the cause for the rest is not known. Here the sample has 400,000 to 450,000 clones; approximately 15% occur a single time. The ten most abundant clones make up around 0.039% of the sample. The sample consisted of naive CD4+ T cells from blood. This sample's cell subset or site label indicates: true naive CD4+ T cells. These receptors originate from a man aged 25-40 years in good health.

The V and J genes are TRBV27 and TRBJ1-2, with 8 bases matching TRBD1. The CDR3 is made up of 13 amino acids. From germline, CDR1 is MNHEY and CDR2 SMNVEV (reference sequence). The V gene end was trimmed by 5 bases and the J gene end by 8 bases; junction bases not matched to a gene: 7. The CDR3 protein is CASSRTGKGGYTF. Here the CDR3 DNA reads TGTGCCAGCAGTCGGACAGGGAAAGGCGGCTACACCTTC.

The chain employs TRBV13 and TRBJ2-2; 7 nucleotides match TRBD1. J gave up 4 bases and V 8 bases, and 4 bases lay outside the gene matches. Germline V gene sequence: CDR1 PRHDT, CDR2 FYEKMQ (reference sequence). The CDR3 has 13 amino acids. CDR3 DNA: TGTGCCAGCTCCAGGGGGTTCACCGGGGAGCTGTTTTTT. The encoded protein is CASSRGFTGELFF.

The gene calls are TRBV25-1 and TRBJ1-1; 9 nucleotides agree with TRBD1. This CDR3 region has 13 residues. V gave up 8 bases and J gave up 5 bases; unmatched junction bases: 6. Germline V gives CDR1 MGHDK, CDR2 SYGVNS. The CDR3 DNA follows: TGTGCCAGCGGACAGGGGTGGAAAACTGAAGCTTTCTTT. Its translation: CASGQGWKTEAFF.

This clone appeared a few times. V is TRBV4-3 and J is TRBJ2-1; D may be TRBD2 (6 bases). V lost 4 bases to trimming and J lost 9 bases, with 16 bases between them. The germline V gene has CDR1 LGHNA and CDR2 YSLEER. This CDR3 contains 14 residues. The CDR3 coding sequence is TGCGCCAGCAGCCGAGCCTCGGGAGAGGGTGAGCAGTTCTTC. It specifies CASSRASGEGEQFF.

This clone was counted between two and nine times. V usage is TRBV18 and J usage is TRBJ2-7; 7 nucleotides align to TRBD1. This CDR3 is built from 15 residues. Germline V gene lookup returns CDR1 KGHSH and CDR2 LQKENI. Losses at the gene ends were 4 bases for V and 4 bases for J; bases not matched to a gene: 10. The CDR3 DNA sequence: TGTGCCAGCTCACAGAGACAGGGTTTCGAATACGAGCAGTACTTC. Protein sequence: CASSQRQGFEYEQYF. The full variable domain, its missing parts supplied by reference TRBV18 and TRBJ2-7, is NAGVMQNPRHLVRRRGQEARLRCSPMKGHSHVYWYRQLPEEGLKFMVYLQKENIIDESGMPKERFSAEFPKEGPSILRIQQVVRGDSAAYFCASSQRQGFEYEQYFGPGTRLTVT.

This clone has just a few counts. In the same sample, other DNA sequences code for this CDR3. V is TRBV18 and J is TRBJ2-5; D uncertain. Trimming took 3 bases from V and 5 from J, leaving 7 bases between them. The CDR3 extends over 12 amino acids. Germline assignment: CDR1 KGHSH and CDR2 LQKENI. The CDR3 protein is CASSPKGETQYF. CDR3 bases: TGTGCCAGCTCACCTAAGGGCGAGACCCAGTACTTC.

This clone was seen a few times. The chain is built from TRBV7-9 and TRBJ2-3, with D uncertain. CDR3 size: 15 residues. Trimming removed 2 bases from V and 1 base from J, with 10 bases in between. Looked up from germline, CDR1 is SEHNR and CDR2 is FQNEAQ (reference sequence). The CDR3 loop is CASSLTLGGTDTQYF. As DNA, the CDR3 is TGTGCCAGCAGCTTAACGCTTGGTGGCACAGATACGCAGTATTTT.

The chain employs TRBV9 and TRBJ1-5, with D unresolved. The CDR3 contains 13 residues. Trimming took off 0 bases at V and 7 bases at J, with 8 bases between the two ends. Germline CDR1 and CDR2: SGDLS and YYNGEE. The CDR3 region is CASSVGQDQPQHF. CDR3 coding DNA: TGTGCCAGCAGCGTAGGCCAGGACCAGCCCCAGCATTTT.